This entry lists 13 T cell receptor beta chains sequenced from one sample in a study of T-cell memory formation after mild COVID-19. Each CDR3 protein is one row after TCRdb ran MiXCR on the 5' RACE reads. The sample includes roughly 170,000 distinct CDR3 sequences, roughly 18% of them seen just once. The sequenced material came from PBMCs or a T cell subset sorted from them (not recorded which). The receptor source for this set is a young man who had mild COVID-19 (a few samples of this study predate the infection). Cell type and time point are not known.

This CDR3 reads CASSLNLPGELFF. For the CDR3, the DNA is TGTGCCAGCAGTTTGAATTTACCCGGGGAGCTGTTTTTT. The chain is built from TRBV12-3 or TRBV12-4 and TRBJ2-2; no reliable D call. CDR3 length equals 13 residues. Trimming took 3 bases from V and 6 from J, leaving 8 bases between them.

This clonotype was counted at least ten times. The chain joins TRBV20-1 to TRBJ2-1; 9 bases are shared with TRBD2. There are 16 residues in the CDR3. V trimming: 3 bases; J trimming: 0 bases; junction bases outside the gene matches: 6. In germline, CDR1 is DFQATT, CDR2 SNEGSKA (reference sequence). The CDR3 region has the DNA TGCAGTGCTAGCGTCTTAGCGGGGGCCTCCTACAATGAGCAGTTCTTC. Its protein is CSASVLAGASYNEQFF.

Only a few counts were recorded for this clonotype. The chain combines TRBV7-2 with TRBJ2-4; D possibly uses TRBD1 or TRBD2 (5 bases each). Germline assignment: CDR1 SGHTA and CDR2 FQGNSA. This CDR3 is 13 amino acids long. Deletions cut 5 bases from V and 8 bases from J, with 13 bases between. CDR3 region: CASSQGRGDIQYF. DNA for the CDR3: TGTGCCAGCAGCCAGGGCCGAGGGGACATTCAGTACTTC.

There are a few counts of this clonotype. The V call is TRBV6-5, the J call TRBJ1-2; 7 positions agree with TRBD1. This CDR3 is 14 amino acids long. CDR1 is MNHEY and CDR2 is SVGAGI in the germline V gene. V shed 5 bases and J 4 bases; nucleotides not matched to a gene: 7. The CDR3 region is CASSRNRDSYGYTF. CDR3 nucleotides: TGTGCCAGCAGTCGTAACCGGGACAGCTATGGCTACACCTTC.

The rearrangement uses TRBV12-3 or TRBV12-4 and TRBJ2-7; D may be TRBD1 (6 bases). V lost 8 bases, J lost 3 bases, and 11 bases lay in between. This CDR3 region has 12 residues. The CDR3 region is CASGRGSYEQYF. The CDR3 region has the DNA TGTGCCAGCGGTAGGGGGAGCTACGAGCAGTACTTC.

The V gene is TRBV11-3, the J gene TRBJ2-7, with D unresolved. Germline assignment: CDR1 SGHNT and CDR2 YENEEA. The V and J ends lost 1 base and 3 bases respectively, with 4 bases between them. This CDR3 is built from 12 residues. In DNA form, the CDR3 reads TGTGCCAGCAGCTTAGGCTGCTACGAGCAGTACGTC. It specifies CASSLGCYEQYV.

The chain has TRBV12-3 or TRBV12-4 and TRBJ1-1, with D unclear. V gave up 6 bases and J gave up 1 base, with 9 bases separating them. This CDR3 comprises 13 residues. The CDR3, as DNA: TGTGCCAGCAGGGACCGGGGGAACACTGAAGCTTTCTTT. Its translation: CASRDRGNTEAFF.

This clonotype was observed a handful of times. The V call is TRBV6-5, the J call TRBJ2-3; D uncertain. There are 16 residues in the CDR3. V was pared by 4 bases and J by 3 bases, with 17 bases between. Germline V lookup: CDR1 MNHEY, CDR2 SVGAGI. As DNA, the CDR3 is TGTGCCAGCAGTTCCTCGATGAGACGAAGAACAGATACGCAGTATTTT. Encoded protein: CASSSSMRRRTDTQYF.

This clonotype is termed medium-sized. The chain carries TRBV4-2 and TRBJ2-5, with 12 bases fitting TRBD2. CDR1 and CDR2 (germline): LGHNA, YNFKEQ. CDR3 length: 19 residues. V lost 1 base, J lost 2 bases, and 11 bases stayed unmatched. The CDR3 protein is CASSQVPLTLAGGQETQYF. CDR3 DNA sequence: TGTGCCAGCAGCCAAGTCCCCCTCACTCTAGCGGGGGGGCAAGAGACCCAGTACTTC.

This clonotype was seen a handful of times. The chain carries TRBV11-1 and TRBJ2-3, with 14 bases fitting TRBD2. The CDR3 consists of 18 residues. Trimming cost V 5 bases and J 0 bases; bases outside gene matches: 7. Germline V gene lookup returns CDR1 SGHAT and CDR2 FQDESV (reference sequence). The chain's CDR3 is CASSHGLAGGLSTDTQYF. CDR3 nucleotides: TGTGCCAGCAGCCACGGACTAGCGGGGGGCCTCAGCACAGATACGCAGTATTTT.

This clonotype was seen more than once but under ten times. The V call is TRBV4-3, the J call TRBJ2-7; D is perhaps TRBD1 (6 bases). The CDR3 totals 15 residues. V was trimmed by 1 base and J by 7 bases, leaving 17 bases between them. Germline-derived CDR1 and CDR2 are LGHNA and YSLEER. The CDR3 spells CASSQVLGAVTEQYF. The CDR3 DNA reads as TGCGCCAGCAGCCAAGTTTTGGGGGCCGTGACGGAGCAGTACTTC.

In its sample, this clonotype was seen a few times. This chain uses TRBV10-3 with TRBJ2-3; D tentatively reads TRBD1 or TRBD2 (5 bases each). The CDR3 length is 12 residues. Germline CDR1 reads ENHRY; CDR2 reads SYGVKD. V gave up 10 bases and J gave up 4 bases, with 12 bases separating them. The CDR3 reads CATSGTADTQYF. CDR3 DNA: TGTGCCACTTCGGGGACCGCAGATACGCAGTATTTT.

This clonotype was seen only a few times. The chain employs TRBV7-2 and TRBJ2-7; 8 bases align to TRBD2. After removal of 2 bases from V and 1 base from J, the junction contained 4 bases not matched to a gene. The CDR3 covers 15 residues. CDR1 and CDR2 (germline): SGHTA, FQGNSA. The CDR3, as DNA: TGTGCCAGCAGCTTAAGGGCTAGCGGGTCCTACGAGCAGTACTTC. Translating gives CASSLRASGSYEQYF.